This record covers a single TCR beta chain. Its antigen is unknown. These data come from a study of T cell responses to AZD1222 COVID-19 vaccine. V lost 6 bases, J lost 7 bases, and 6 bases stayed unmatched. From germline, CDR1 is SQVTM and CDR2 ANQGSEA. CDR3 length: 13 residues. The table came from immunoSEQ multiplex PCR; TCRdb's copy has only in-frame clones and leaves some out. The sample carries 85,000 to 130,000 clones, about 91% recorded once. Study-level findings and limits: Dominant at 160-218 and 743-854, vaccine-associated CD4 TCRs also spanned spike. Seropositivity was recorded at baseline in only a handful of AZD1222 recipients. The donor group comprised mostly white British people and more females; the analysis possibly underestimated clonal diversity.

The receptor's source is an adult in good health. The chain recombines TRBV29-1 with TRBJ2-1, with TRBD1 matching 10 bases. This specimen was peripheral blood, taken on day 0 of AZD1222 vaccination. The CDR3 sequence: CSVDRGPGNEQFF. Written as DNA, the CDR3 is TGCAGCGTCGACAGGGGGCCTGGTAATGAGCAGTTCTTC.